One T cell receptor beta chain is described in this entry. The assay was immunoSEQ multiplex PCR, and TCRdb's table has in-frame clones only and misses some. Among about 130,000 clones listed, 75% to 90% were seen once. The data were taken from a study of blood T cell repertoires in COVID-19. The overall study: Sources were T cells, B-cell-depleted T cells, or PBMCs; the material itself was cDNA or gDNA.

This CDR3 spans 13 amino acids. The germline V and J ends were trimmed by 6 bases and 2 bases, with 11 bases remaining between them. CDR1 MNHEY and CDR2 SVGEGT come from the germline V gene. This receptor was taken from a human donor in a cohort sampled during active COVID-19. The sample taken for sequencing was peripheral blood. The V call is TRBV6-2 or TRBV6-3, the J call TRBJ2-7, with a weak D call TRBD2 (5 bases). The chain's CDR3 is CASSRTATYEQYV. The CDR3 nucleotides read TGTGCCAGCAGCCGGACTGCCACCTACGAGCAGTACGTC.